Presented here are 12 T cell receptor beta chains from one specimen sequenced in a study of cytomegalovirus exposure and HLA in healthy donors. With 60 Vbeta and 13 Jbeta primers, the PCR was carried out. Method: immunoSEQ multiplex PCR; TCRdb's copy keeps in-frame clones and lacks some. The sample has roughly 100,000 clones. Sequenced input: PBMCs. These receptor sequences come from a man aged 40-49 years in good health and CMV-seronegative.

The V gene is TRBV30, the J gene TRBJ1-3; tentatively, D is TRBD1 (6 bases). This CDR3 has 16 residues. Trimming removed 7 bases from V and 3 bases from J, with 22 bases in between. The germline gives CDR1 GTSNPN, CDR2 SVGIG (reference sequence). The CDR3 here is CASQAGGAGFGNTIYF. The DNA for the CDR3 is TGTGCCTCCCAAGCGGGGGGCGCAGGGTTTGGAAACACCATATATTTT.

This chain connects TRBV7-6 to TRBJ2-5; 9 bases agree with TRBD1. Germline V CDR1 and CDR2: SGHVS, FNYEAQ. The CDR3 has 13 residues. J was trimmed by 5 bases and V by 5 bases; bases with no gene match: 3. The CDR3 protein is CASSRGTGETQYF. The CDR3 DNA reads as TGTGCCAGCAGCAGAGGGACAGGGGAGACCCAGTACTTC.

The chain recombines TRBV7-6 with TRBJ2-1; 8 bases are shared with TRBD1. Germline-derived CDR1 and CDR2 are SGHVS and FNYEAQ. The CDR3 has 16 residues. With V trimmed by 2 bases and J by 3 bases, 6 bases remained unmatched. The CDR3 here is CASSLNQGAVYNEQFF. The DNA of the CDR3 is TGTGCCAGCAGCTTAAATCAGGGGGCGGTCTACAATGAGCAGTTCTTC.

This chain joins TRBV6-1 and TRBJ2-3; TRBD2 aligns across 9 bases. CDR1 is MNHNS and CDR2 is SASEGT in the germline V gene. With V trimmed by 8 bases and J by 9 bases, 12 bases remained unmatched. The CDR3 runs to 14 residues. CDR3 sequence: CASGAAGGAWTQYF. The DNA of the CDR3 is TGTGCCAGCGGGGCAGCGGGGGGTGCTTGGACGCAGTATTTT.

The chain combines TRBV28 with TRBJ1-5, with D maybe TRBD1 (6 bases). Germline V gene data show CDR1 as MDHEN and CDR2 as SYDVKM. V lost 6 bases to trimming and J lost 2 bases, with 14 bases between them. The CDR3 loop spans 15 amino acids. Here the CDR3 reads CASRPQGDGNQPQHF. The CDR3 nucleotides read TGTGCCAGCAGGCCACAGGGTGACGGCAATCAGCCCCAGCATTTT. Looking up the rest from reference TRBV28 and TRBJ1-5 gives the full variable domain: DVKVTQSSRYLVKRTGEKVFLECVQDMDHENMFWYRQDPGLGLRLIYFSYDVKMKEKGDIPEGYSVSREKKERFSLILESASTNQTSMYLCASRPQGDGNQPQHFGDGTRLSIL.

The genes are TRBV5-1 and TRBJ2-5, with 8 bases that match TRBD1. The CDR3 sequence is 15 residues long. The germline CDR1 and CDR2 sequences are SGHRS and YFSETQ. After removal of 4 bases from V and 5 bases from J, the junction contained 10 bases not matched to a gene. CDR3 sequence: CASSQGQGLRETQYF. CDR3 sequence (DNA): TGCGCCAGCAGCCAAGGACAGGGTCTCAGGGAGACCCAGTACTTC.

This sequence joins TRBV7-2 and TRBJ2-1; TRBD1 matches at 9 bases. The CDR3 contains 18 residues. Germline lookup yields CDR1 SGHTA and CDR2 FQGNSA. V lost 4 bases and J lost 4; bases outside the gene matches: 14. The CDR3 nucleotides are TGTGCCAGCAGCTCCTATGGGAGGGGACAGGGTGGTTACAATGAGCAGTTCTTC. Encoded protein: CASSSYGRGQGGYNEQFF. Supplemented by reference TRBV7-2 and TRBJ2-1, the full variable domain reads GAGVSQSPSNKVTEKGKDVELRCDPISGHTALYWYRQSLGQGLEFLIYFQGNSAPDKSGLPSDRFSAERTGGSVSTLTIQRTQQEDSAVYLCASSSYGRGQGGYNEQFFGPGTRLTVL.

The chain has TRBV5-1 and TRBJ2-3; D is undetermined. V was pared by 0 bases and J by 1 base, with 15 bases between. Germline V gives CDR1 SGHRS, CDR2 YFSETQ. There are 17 residues in the CDR3. Here the CDR3 DNA reads TGCGCCAGCAGCTTGGAGGAGAGGTCGTGGGGCACAGATACGCAGTATTTT. It specifies CASSLEERSWGTDTQYF.

The chain uses TRBV7-2 and TRBJ2-3; TRBD2 matches at 7 bases. V lost 6 bases to trimming and J lost 4 bases; unmatched junction nucleotides: 13. CDR3 length: 16 residues. Germline CDR1 SGHTA, CDR2 FQGNSA. CDR3 sequence (DNA): TGTGCCAGCAGTCTGGGATGGACTAGATTTGCAGATACGCAGTATTTT. Translating it yields CASSLGWTRFADTQYF.

V is TRBV10-3 and J is TRBJ1-6; D is possibly TRBD1 (5 bases). CDR1 ENHRY and CDR2 SYGVKD come from the germline V gene. The CDR3 is 16 amino acids. The ends were cut back, 0 bases at V and 6 bases at J, with 12 bases in the middle. CDR3 bases: TGTGCCATCAGTGAGTCATTTACGGGGGTTAATTCACCCCTCCACTTT. This codes for CAISESFTGVNSPLHF.

The chain joins TRBV10-2 to TRBJ1-2; 9 bases map to TRBD1. Trimming cost V 5 bases and J 12 bases; bases outside gene matches: 16. This CDR3 has 15 residues. Germline V gene data show CDR1 as WSHSY and CDR2 as SAAADI. Written as DNA, the CDR3 is TGCGCCAGCAGTCCCTACAGGGGGCTCTTTGAGGGGCACACCTTC. It codes for CASSPYRGLFEGHTF.

This chain joins TRBV18 and TRBJ2-7; D not certain. The V gene's germline CDR1 is KGHSH and CDR2 LQKENI. Trimming left V 2 bases short and J 1 base short, with 12 bases between. The CDR3 runs 15 residues. The CDR3 loop is CASSPTATVSYEQYF. For the CDR3, the DNA is TGTGCCAGCTCACCAACGGCGACTGTTTCCTACGAGCAGTACTTC.